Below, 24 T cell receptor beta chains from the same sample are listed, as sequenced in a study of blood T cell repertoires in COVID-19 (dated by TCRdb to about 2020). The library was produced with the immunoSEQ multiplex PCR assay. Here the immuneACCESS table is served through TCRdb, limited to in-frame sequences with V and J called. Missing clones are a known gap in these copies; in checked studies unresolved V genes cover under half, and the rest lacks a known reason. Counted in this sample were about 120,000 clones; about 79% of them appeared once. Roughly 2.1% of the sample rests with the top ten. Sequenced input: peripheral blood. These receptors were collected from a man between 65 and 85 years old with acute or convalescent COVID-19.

DNA for the CDR3: TGTGCCAGCAGACCCGACCGGGGATATGGCTACACCTTC. Translation: CASRPDRGYGYTF. The chain carries TRBV6-5 and TRBJ1-2; D is unresolved. The germline CDR1 and CDR2 sequences are MNHEY and SVGAGI. Trimming shortened V by 6 bases and J by 5 bases, and 13 bases separated the two germline ends. CDR3 length: 13 amino acids.

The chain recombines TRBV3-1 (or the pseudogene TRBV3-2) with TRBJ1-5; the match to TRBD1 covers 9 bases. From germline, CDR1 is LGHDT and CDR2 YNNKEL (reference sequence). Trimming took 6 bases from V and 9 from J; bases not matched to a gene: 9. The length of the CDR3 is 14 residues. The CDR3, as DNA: TGTGCCAGCAGTCGAGACAGGGGGTCAGGGCCCCAGCATTTT. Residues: CASSRDRGSGPQHF.

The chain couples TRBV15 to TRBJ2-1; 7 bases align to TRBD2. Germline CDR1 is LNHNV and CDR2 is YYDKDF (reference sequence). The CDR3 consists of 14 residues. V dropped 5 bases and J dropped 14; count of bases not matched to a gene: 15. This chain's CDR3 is CATSPRRSGTKEFF. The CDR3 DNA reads TGTGCCACCAGCCCCAGGCGGTCCGGGACTAAGGAGTTCTTC.

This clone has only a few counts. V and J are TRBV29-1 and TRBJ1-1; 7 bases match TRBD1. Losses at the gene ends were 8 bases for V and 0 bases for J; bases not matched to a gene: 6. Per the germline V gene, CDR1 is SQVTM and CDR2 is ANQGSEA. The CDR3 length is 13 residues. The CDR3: CSSGQDMNTEAFF. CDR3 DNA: TGCAGCTCAGGACAGGACATGAACACTGAAGCTTTCTTT. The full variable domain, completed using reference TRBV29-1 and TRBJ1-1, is SAVISQKPSRDICQRGTSLTIQCQVDSQVTMMFWYRQQPGQSLTLIATANQGSEATYESGFVIDKFPISRPNLTFSTLTVSNMSPEDSSIYLCSSGQDMNTEAFFGQGTRLTVV.

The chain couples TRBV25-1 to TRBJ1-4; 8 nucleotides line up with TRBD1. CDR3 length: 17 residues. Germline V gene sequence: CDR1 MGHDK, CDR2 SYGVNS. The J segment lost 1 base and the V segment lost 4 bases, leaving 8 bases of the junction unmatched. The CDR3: CASSGYQGAGTNEKLFF. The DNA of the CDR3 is TGTGCCAGCAGTGGGTATCAGGGGGCAGGAACTAATGAAAAACTGTTTTTT.

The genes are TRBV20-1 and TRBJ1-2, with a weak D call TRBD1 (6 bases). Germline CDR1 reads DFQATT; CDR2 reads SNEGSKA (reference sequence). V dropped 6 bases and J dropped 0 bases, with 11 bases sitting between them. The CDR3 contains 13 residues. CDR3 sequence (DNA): TGCAGTGCGAGTCGGACAGCTAACTATGGCTACACCTTC. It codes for CSASRTANYGYTF.

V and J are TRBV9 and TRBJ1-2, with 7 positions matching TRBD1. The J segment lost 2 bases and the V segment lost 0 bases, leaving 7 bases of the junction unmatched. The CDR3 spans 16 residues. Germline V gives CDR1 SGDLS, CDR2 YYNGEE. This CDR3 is CASSVVETGNNYGYTF. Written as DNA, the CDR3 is TGTGCCAGCAGCGTAGTGGAGACAGGGAACAACTATGGCTACACCTTC.

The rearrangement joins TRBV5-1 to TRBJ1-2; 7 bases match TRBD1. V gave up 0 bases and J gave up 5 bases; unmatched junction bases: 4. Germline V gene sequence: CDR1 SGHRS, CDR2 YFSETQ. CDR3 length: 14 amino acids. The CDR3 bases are TGCGCCAGCAGCTTGGAGGGACAGATGTATGGCTACACCTTC. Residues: CASSLEGQMYGYTF.

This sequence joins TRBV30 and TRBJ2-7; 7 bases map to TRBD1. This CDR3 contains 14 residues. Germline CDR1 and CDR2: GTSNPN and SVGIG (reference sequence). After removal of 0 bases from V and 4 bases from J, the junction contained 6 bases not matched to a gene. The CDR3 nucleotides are TGTGCCTGGAGTGTAACCGCAGGGGGTTACGAGCAGTACTTC. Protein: CAWSVTAGGYEQYF. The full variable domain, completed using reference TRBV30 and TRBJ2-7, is SQTIHQWPATLVQPVGSPLSLECTVEGTSNPNLYWYRQAAGRGLQLLFYSVGIGQISSEVPQNLSASRPQDRQFILSSKKLLLSDSGFYLCAWSVTAGGYEQYFGPGTRLTVT.

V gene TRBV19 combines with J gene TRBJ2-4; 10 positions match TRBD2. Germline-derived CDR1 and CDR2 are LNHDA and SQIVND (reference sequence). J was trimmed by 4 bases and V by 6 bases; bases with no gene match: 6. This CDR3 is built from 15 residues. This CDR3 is CASRESGGGKNIQYF. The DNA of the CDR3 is TGTGCCAGTAGGGAGAGCGGGGGGGGAAAAAACATTCAGTACTTC.

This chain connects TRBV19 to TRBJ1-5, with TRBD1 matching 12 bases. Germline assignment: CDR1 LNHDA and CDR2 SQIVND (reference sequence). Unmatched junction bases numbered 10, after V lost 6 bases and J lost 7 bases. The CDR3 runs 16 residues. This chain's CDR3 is CASRTPGQGAGQPQHF. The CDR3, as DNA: TGTGCCAGTAGAACCCCGGGACAGGGGGCCGGACAGCCCCAGCATTTT.

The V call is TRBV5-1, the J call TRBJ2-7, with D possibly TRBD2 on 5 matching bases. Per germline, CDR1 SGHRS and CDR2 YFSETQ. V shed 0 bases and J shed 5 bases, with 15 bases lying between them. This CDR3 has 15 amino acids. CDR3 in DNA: TGCGCCAGCAGCTTGGCCTGGGAGTTGGTCCACGAGCAGTACTTC. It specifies CASSLAWELVHEQYF.

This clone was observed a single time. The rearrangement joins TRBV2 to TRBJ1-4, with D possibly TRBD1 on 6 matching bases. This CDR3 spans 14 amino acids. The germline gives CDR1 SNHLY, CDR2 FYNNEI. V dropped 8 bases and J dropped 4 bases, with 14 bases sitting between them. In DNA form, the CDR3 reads TGTGCCAGCGACGCTCGGACAGTTAATGAAAAACTGTTTTTT. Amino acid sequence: CASDARTVNEKLFF. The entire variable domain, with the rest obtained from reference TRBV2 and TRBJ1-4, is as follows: EPEVTQTPSHQVTQMGQEVILRCVPISNHLYFYWYRQILGQKVEFLVSFYNNEISEKSEIFDDQFSVERPDGSNFTLKIRSTKLEDSAMYFCASDARTVNEKLFFGSGTQLSVL.

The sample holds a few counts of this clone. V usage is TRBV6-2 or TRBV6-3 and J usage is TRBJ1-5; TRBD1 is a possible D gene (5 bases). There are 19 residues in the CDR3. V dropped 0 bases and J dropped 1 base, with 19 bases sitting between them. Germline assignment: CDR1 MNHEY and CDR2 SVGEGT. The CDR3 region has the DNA TGTGCCAGCAGTTACTCGTTCGGGGCAGGGACTCGGAGCAATCAGCCCCAGCATTTT. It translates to CASSYSFGAGTRSNQPQHF.

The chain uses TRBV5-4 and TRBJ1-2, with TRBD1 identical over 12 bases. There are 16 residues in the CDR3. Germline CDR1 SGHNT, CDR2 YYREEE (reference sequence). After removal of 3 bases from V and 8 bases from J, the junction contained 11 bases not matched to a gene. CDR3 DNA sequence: TGTGCCAGCAGCTCCCCCCCGGGACAGGGGGCGCGAGGCTACACCTTC. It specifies CASSSPPGQGARGYTF.

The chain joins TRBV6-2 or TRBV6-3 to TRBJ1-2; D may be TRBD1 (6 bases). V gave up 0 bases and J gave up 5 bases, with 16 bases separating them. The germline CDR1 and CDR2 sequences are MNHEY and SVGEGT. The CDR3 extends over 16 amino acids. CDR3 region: CASSYSTGPSGYGYTF. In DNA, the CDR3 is TGTGCCAGCAGTTACTCGACAGGCCCTTCGGGGTATGGCTACACCTTC.

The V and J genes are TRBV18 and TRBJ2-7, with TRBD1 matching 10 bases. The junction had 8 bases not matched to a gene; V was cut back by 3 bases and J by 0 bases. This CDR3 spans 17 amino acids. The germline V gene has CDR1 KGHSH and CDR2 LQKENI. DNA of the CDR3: TGTGCCAGCTCACCCCTCTCGGGACAGGGGACCTCCTACGAGCAGTACTTC. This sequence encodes CASSPLSGQGTSYEQYF.

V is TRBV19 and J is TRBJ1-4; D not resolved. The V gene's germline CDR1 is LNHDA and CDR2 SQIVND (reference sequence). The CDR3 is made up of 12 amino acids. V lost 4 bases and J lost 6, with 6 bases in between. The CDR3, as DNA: TGTGCCAGTAGTACCCTCGATGAAAAACTGTTTTTT. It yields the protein CASSTLDEKLFF.

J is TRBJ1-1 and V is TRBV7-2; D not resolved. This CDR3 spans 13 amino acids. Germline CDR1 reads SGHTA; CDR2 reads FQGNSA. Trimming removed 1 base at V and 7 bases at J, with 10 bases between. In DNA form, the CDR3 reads TGTGCCAGCAGCTTAGGGACTTACAGTGAAGCTTTCTTT. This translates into CASSLGTYSEAFF. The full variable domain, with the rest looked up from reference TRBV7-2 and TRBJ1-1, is GAGVSQSPSNKVTEKGKDVELRCDPISGHTALYWYRQSLGQGLEFLIYFQGNSAPDKSGLPSDRFSAERTGGSVSTLTIQRTQQEDSAVYLCASSLGTYSEAFFGQGTRLTVV.

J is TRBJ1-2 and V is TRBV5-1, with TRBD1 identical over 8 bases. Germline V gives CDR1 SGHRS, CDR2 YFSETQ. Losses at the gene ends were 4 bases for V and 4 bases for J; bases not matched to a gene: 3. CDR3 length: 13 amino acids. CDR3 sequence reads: CASSTGTGYGYTF. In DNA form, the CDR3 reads TGCGCCAGCAGCACCGGGACAGGCTATGGCTACACCTTC.

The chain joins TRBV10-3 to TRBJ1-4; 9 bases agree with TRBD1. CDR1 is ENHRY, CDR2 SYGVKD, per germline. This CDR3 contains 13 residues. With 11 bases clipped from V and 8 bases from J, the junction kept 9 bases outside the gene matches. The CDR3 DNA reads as TGTGCCGCCTCCGGGACAGGGATGGAAAAACTGTTTTTT. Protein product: CAASGTGMEKLFF.

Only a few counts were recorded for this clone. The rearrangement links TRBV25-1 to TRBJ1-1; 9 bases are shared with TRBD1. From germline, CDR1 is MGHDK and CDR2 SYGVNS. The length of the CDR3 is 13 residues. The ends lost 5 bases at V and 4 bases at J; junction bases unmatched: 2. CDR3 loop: CASSRQGVTEAFF. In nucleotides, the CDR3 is TGTGCCAGCAGTAGACAGGGGGTCACTGAAGCTTTCTTT.

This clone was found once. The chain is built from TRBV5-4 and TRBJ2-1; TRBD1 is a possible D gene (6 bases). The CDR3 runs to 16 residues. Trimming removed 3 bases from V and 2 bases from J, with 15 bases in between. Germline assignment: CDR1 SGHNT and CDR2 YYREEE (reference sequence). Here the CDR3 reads CASSSGGRITYNEQFF. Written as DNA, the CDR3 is TGTGCCAGCAGCTCTGGGGGCCGTATAACCTACAATGAGCAGTTCTTC.

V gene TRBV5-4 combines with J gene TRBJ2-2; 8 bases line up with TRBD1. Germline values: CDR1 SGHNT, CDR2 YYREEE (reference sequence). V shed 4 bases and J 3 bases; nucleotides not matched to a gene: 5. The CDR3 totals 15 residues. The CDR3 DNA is TGTGCCAGCAGCCATGGACAGGGTTACACCGGGGAGCTGTTTTTT. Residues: CASSHGQGYTGELFF.